This T cell receptor beta chain was sequenced in a study of blood T cell repertoires in COVID-19. CDR1 SGHVS and CDR2 FQNEAQ come from the germline V gene. This CDR3 has 17 amino acids. Trimming took off 3 bases at V and 0 bases at J, with 15 bases between the two ends. Authors' processing steps: Cell counts per sample came from amplifying reference gene primers. Method: immunoSEQ multiplex PCR; TCRdb's copy keeps in-frame clones and lacks some. Clonal size and the V and J genes are those of that table, whereas D and trimming came from the DNA. This sample has more than 200,000 clones, with 81% found just once.

Sequenced material: peripheral blood. This TCR was sampled from a woman older than 75 with acute or convalescent COVID-19. J is TRBJ1-5 and V is TRBV7-8; D is possibly TRBD1 (6 bases). Here the CDR3 reads CASSFPPGQSSNQPQHF. In DNA, the CDR3 is TGTGCCAGCAGCTTCCCACCGGGACAAAGTAGCAATCAGCCCCAGCATTTT.